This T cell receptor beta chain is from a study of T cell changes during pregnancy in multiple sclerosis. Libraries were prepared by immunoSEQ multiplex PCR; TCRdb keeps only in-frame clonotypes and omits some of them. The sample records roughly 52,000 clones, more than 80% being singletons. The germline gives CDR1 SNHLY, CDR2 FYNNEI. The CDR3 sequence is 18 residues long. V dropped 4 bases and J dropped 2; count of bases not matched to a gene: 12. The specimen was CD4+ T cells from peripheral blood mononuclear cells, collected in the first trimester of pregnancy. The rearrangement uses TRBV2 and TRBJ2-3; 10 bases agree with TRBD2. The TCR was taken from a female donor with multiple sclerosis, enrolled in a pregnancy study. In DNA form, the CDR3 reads TGTGCCAGCAGTGCGACTAGCGGGTCCGGGTTTTCCACAGATACGCAGTATTTT. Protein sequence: CASSATSGSGFSTDTQYF.